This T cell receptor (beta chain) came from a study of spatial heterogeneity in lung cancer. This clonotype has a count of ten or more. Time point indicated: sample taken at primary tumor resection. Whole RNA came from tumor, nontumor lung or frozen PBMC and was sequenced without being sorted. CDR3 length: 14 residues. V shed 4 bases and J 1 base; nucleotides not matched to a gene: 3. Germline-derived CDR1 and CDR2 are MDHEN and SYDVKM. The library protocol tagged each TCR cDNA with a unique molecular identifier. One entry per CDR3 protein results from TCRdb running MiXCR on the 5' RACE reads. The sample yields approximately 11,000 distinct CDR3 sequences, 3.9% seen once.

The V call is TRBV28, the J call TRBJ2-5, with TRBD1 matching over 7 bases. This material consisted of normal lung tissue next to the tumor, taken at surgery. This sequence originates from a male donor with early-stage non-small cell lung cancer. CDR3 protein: CASSYRTGQETQYF. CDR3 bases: TGTGCCAGCAGTTACCGGACAGGCCAAGAGACCCAGTACTTC.